What follows describes a single T cell receptor beta chain. This sample stems from a study of blood T cell repertoires in COVID-19. Study in general: T cells, B-cell-depleted T cells, or PBMCs supplied cDNA or gDNA.

In the original workflow: Researchers report that nucleated cell counts were estimated from reference gene primer amplification. Produced via immunoSEQ multiplex PCR; TCRdb's table is partial and in-frame only. V and J calls and clone size are those listed in that table; D and trimming were worked out from the DNA. Counted here are some 120,000 clones, around nine tenths occurring once; the ten biggest clones make up roughly 1.4%. The sequence was obtained from a human donor in a cohort sampled during active COVID-19. Material: peripheral blood.

CDR3 coding DNA: TGTGCCAGCAGCCGCCTTAGCGGGACGTTCCAAGAGACCCAGTACTTC. As protein: CASSRLSGTFQETQYF. This chain uses TRBV7-9 with TRBJ2-5; 8 bases are a match to TRBD2. The CDR3 has 16 residues. The trim removed 5 bases at V and 1 base at J, leaving 9 bases unmatched. Germline V gene sequence: CDR1 SEHNR, CDR2 FQNEAQ (reference sequence).